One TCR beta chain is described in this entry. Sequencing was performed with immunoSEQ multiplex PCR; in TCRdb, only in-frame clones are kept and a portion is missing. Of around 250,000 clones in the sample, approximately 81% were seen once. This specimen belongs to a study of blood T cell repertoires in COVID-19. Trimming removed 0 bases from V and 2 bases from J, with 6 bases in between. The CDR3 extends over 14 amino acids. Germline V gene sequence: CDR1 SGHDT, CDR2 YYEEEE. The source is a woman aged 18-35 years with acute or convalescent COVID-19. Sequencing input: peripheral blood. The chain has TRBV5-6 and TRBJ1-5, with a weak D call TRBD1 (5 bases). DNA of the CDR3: TGTGCCAGCAGCTTGGTAGGGGGCAATCAGCCCCAGCATTTT. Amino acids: CASSLVGGNQPQHF.